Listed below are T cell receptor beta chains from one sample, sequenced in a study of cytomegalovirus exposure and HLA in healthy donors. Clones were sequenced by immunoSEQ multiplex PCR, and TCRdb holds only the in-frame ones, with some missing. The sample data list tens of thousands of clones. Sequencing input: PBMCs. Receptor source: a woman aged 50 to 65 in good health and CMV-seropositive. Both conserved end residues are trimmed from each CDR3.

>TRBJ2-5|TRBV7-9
ASSVAGDGSETQY
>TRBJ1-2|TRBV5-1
ASSPEGGARGYT
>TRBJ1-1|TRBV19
ASGAENTEAF
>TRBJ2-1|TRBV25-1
ASSDPAGAYNEQF
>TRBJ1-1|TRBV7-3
ASSLIGQGGLNTEAF
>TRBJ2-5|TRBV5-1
ASSLQQEETQY
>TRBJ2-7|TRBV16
ASSQSPSYEQY
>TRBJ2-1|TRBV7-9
ASSPPGKDEQF
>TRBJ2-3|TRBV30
AWSVNTDTQY
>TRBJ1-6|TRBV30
AWSKGGGSPLH
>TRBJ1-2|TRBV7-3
ASSHDRGAGGYT
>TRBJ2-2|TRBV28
ASMVAGFGELF
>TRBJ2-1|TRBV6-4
ASRPDEQF
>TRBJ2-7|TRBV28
ASSFQVYSYEQY
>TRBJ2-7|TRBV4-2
ASSQGDRLNYEQY
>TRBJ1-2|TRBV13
ASSLGQGGYGYT
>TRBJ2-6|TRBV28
ASSQGGSAGANVLT
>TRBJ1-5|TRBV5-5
ASSLEAPTDQPQH
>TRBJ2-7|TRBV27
ASSLTGPYEQY
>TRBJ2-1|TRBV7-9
ASSLAGTGVTYNEQF
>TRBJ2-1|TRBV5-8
ASSSRDRAYNEQF
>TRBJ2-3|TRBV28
ASSPRAWGRTDTQY
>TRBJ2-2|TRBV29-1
SVHAANTGELF
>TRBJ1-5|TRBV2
ASSVQGIGQPQH
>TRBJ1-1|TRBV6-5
ASRLGHTEAF
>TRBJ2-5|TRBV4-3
ASSQDRTGRETQY
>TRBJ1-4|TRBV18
ASSPRQLNEKLF
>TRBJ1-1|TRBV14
ASSQQGMNTEAF
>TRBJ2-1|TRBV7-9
ASSERWNEQF
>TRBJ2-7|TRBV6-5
ASSGTGSGTYEQY
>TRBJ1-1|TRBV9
ASSPEGLNTEAF
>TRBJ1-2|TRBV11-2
ASSLGSSLYGYT
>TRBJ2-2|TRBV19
ASSITSGWNTGELF
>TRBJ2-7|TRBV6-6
ASSYAAGGEQY
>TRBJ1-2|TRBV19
ASSSTGWKDYGYT
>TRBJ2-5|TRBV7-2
ASSPSPGGSQY
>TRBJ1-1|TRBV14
ASSLQGGVTEAF
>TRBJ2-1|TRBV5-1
ASSLMTSGAYNEQF
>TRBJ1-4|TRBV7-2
ASRLTPATNEKLF